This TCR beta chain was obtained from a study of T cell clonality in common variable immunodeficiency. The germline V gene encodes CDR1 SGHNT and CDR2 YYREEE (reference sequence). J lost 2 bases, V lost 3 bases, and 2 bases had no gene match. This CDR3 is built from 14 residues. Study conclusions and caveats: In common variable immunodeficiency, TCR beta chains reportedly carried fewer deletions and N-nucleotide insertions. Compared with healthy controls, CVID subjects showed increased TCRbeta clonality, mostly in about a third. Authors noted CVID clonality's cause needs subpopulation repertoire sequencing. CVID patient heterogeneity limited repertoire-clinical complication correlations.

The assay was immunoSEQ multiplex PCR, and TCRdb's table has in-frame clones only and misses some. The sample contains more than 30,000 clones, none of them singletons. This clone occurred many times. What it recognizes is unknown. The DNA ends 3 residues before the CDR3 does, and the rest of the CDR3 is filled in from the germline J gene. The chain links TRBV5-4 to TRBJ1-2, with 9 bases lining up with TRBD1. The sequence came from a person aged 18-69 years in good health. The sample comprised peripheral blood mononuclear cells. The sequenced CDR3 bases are TGTGCCAGCAGCTCGGACAGGGGAAACTATGGC. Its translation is CASSSDRGNYG. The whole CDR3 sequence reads CASSSDRGNYGYTF.